Each of the 21 T cell receptor beta chains below was sequenced from the same sample in a study of low-dose radiotherapy and immunotherapy resistance in tumors. This sample's time point: before trial treatment. TRAV and TRBV primers primed cDNA for both TCRalpha and TCRbeta. With a constant-region primer and a V-primer adapter, TCRs were subjected to approximately 18 PCR cycles of amplification. TCRdb reprocessed the reads via MiXCR and lists one record per CDR3 protein. The sample carries 80,000 to 90,000 distinct CDR3 sequences, over 15% recorded once. Source: PBMCs, taken before treatment. Source of these receptors: a male donor with prostate cancer.

There are many counts of this clonotype. The chain is built from TRBV2 and TRBJ1-4; D remains unclear. This CDR3 is 11 amino acids long. Germline V gives CDR1 SNHLY, CDR2 FYNNEI. V lost 6 bases, J lost 7 bases, and 6 bases lay in between. CDR3 sequence: CASSYSEKLFF. For the CDR3, the DNA is TGTGCCAGCAGCTACAGTGAAAAACTGTTTTTT.

This clonotype has a count of ten or more. CDR3 amino acids: CASSLQGSNTEAFF. DNA for the CDR3: TGTGCCAGCAGCTTACAGGGATCGAACACTGAAGCTTTCTTT. The genes are TRBV5-8 and TRBJ1-1; D perhaps matches TRBD1 (6 bases). The germline CDR1 and CDR2 sequences are SGHTS and YDEGEE. V lost 2 bases to trimming and J lost 1 base, with 9 bases between them. The CDR3 sequence is 14 residues long.

The table lists this clonotype with a few counts. The chain uses TRBV4-2 and TRBJ2-7; D is perhaps TRBD2 (5 bases). Germline V CDR1 and CDR2: LGHNA, YNFKEQ. V dropped 4 bases and J dropped 3 bases, with 13 bases sitting between them. This CDR3 region has 14 residues. The CDR3 DNA follows: TGTGCCAGCAGCCCCGGGCCGGCGGGCTACGAGCAGTACTTC. Translated: CASSPGPAGYEQYF.

In its sample, this clonotype was seen many times. V and J are TRBV6-2 or TRBV6-3 and TRBJ1-3; no reliable D call. V was shortened by 7 bases and J by 3 bases, with 4 bases between the two germline ends. The CDR3 has 11 amino acids. Germline V gene sequence: CDR1 MNHEY, CDR2 SVGEGT. CDR3 in amino acids: CASNDGNTIYF. CDR3 sequence (DNA): TGTGCCAGCAACGATGGAAACACCATATATTTT.

In its sample, this clonotype was seen many times. The V and J genes are TRBV12-3 or TRBV12-4 and TRBJ1-1; D is uncertain. This CDR3 comprises 14 residues. Between the trimmed V and J ends, which lost 7 bases and 0 bases, there was a span of 12 bases. The CDR3: CASNRLGLNTEAFF. The CDR3 DNA follows: TGTGCCAGCAACCGTCTAGGTCTGAACACTGAAGCTTTCTTT.

In its sample, this clonotype was seen many times. The chain is built from TRBV13 and TRBJ2-5; 8 bases align to TRBD2. V shed 2 bases and J 5 bases; nucleotides not matched to a gene: 4. CDR3 length: 14 amino acids. Germline V gene sequence: CDR1 PRHDT, CDR2 FYEKMQ (reference sequence). The CDR3 spells CASSLRGGRETQYF. The CDR3 nucleotides read TGTGCCAGCAGCTTACGGGGGGGCCGGGAGACCCAGTACTTC.

The chain has TRBV20-1 and TRBJ1-6; TRBD1 agrees at 10 bases. The CDR3 extends over 17 amino acids. The germline V gene encodes CDR1 DFQATT and CDR2 SNEGSKA (reference sequence). V lost 3 bases and J lost 10; bases outside the gene matches: 15. CDR3 nucleotide sequence: TGCAGTGCTAGGGTGGGGCGGACGACAGGGGGCGAGTCACCCCTCCACTTT. Translating it yields CSARVGRTTGGESPLHF.

This clonotype appeared many times. The chain uses TRBV10-2 and TRBJ2-1; a possible D gene is TRBD1 (6 bases). The V gene's germline CDR1 is WSHSY and CDR2 SAAADI. The CDR3 has 13 amino acids. The V end was cut by 7 bases, the J end by 5 bases, with 12 bases between. The CDR3 nucleotides read TGCGCCAGCACGTGGGGGCTGGACAATGAGCAGTTCTTC. This codes for CASTWGLDNEQFF.

This clonotype showed up many times. This chain joins TRBV3-1 and TRBJ2-7; D not certain. The V and J ends lost 0 bases and 0 bases respectively, with 12 bases between them. CDR3 length: 16 amino acids. Germline CDR1 LGHDT, CDR2 YNNKEL (reference sequence). Written as DNA, the CDR3 is TGTGCCAGCAGCCAAGATCCGGCTGGAAGCTCCTACGAGCAGTACTTC. Its protein product is CASSQDPAGSSYEQYF.

This clonotype showed up many times. This chain uses TRBV19 with TRBJ1-5; D ambiguous. Trimming removed 1 base from V and 7 bases from J, with 8 bases in between. Germline V lookup: CDR1 LNHDA, CDR2 SQIVND (reference sequence). This CDR3 region has 13 residues. The chain's CDR3 is CASSIGVSQPQHF. CDR3 nucleotide sequence: TGTGCCAGTAGTATAGGGGTAAGCCAGCCCCAGCATTTT.

In this sample, this clonotype turned up a few times. The chain joins TRBV7-9 to TRBJ1-3; 7 nucleotides agree with TRBD1. The germline gives CDR1 SEHNR, CDR2 FQNEAQ (reference sequence). This CDR3 comprises 14 residues. The ends lost 11 bases at V and 0 bases at J; junction bases unmatched: 7. As DNA, the CDR3 is TGTGCCCACAGGGGCCAGAGCTCTGGAAACACCATATATTTT. Protein: CAHRGQSSGNTIYF.

This clonotype was observed at least ten times. A read error may account for a junction end that differs from germline. The chain has TRBV20-1 and TRBJ2-5; TRBD2 agrees at 7 bases. CDR1 is DFQATT, CDR2 SNEGSKA, per germline (reference sequence). The CDR3 totals 14 residues. CDR3 in DNA: TGCAGTGCCAGAGGCCCGGGGGGAAAAGAGACCCAGTACTTC. Its protein is CSARGPGGKETQYF.

In its sample, this clonotype was seen many times. One end of the junction does not line up with germline, which may come from a read error. The genes are TRBV10-3 and TRBJ1-1; 11 bases line up with TRBD1. Germline V gene data show CDR1 as ENHRY and CDR2 as SYGVKD. There are 16 residues in the CDR3. The CDR3 sequence: CAISLWTGGMKTEAFF. The DNA for the CDR3 is TGTGCCATCAGTTTGTGGACAGGGGGCATGAAAACTGAAGCTTTCTTT.

This clonotype was seen repeatedly, ten times or more. The genes are TRBV6-2 or TRBV6-3 and TRBJ2-2; 10 bases are a match to TRBD2. Germline assignment: CDR1 MNHEY and CDR2 SVGEGT. V was pared by 6 bases and J by 2 bases, with 12 bases of the junction left unmatched. CDR3 length: 18 residues. CDR3 in amino acids: CASSQLAGDLKNTGELFF. CDR3 nucleotides: TGTGCCAGCAGCCAGCTAGCGGGGGACCTTAAAAACACCGGGGAGCTGTTTTTT.

This clonotype was found a few times. The chain's CDR3 is CASSPAAGYEQYF. DNA for the CDR3: TGCGCCAGCAGCCCCGCGGCTGGGTACGAGCAGTACTTC. V gene TRBV5-1 combines with J gene TRBJ2-7; no clear D. CDR3 size: 13 residues. Germline loops: CDR1 SGHRS, CDR2 YFSETQ. Trimming left V 4 bases short and J 4 bases short, with 12 bases between.

This clonotype was counted many times. The chain carries TRBV6-2 or TRBV6-3 and TRBJ1-5; TRBD1 might be the D (5 bases). The CDR3 runs to 17 residues. Per the germline V gene, CDR1 is MNHEY and CDR2 is SVGEGT. The V gene lost 3 bases and the J gene lost 2 bases, with 17 bases spanning the gap. CDR3 in DNA: TGTGCCAGCAGTTATCCAGTGGCAGGGCAAGGCAATCAGCCCCAGCATTTT. Encoded protein: CASSYPVAGQGNQPQHF.

This clonotype was detected many times. J is TRBJ2-3 and V is TRBV5-1, with D unresolved. V was cut by 0 bases and J by 2 bases, with 7 bases left in between. CDR1 and CDR2 (germline): SGHRS, YFSETQ. CDR3 size: 14 residues. CDR3 sequence: CASSLESDTDTQYF. Here the CDR3 DNA reads TGCGCCAGCAGCTTGGAATCGGACACAGATACGCAGTATTTT.

This clonotype was seen many times. The chain has TRBV19 and TRBJ2-2, with TRBD1 matching 8 bases. V lost 4 bases and J lost 7; bases outside the gene matches: 8. The CDR3 length is 15 residues. Germline CDR1 is LNHDA and CDR2 is SQIVND (reference sequence). CDR3 sequence (DNA): TGTGCCAGTAGTACAGGGGGCGCCTTCGGCGGGGAGCTGTTTTTT. Protein sequence: CASSTGGAFGGELFF.

V is TRBV4-3 and J is TRBJ2-1; 13 bases are shared with TRBD2. The CDR3 covers 17 residues. Trimming took 4 bases from V and 9 from J; bases not matched to a gene: 12. Germline assignment: CDR1 LGHNA and CDR2 YSLEER. The CDR3 nucleotides read TGCGCCAGCAGCCGGAAACTAGCGGGAGGGCCCATCGCTGAGCAGTTCTTC. Its protein product is CASSRKLAGGPIAEQFF.

The table lists this clonotype with many counts. The chain couples TRBV23-1 to TRBJ2-2, with D perhaps matching TRBD2 (6 bases). TRBV23-1 is an open reading frame whose function is uncertain. V was cut by 4 bases and J by 0 bases, with 12 bases left in between. The CDR3 has 16 residues. CDR3 in DNA: TGCGCCAGCAGTCGTCCCGGGACTCCGAACACCGGGGAGCTGTTTTTT. Its protein is CASSRPGTPNTGELFF.

This clonotype was observed many times. The rearrangement links TRBV5-8 to TRBJ2-1, with D possibly matching TRBD2 (6 bases). CDR3 size: 20 residues. Germline V CDR1 and CDR2: SGHTS, YDEGEE. V shed 0 bases and J shed 0 bases, with 22 bases lying between them. CDR3 region: CASSLVAGGFAKSSYNEQFF. CDR3 bases: TGTGCCAGCAGCTTGGTGGCCGGGGGATTCGCCAAGAGCTCCTACAATGAGCAGTTCTTC.